These T cell receptor beta chains were read from a single sample in a study of cytomegalovirus exposure and HLA in healthy donors. Here immunoSEQ multiplex PCR was the method, and the copy in TCRdb shows in-frame clones only, minus some. The table records 150,000 or so clones, approximately 80% of them present only once. Specimen: PBMCs. These receptors all stem from a man aged 45 to 65 in good health and CMV-seropositive. The CDR3 runs from the conserved cysteine through the conserved F or W. D genes are given only for firm matches. Rows give clone size only sometimes, using once, few, many, or a class for an expanded clone.

J,D,size,V,DNA,CDR3
TRBJ1-5,NA,NA,TRBV19,TGTGCCAGTAGTACGGGCGGTAGCGGGAGAGATACGCAGCATTTT,CASSTGGSGRDTQHF
TRBJ2-2,TRBD1,NA,TRBV6-1,TGTGCCAGCAGTGCCCTACGGACAGGGAACACCGGGGAGCTGTTTTTT,CASSALRTGNTGELFF
TRBJ2-5,NA,NA,TRBV7-8,TGTGCCAATAGCAGAGAAATCCAAGAGACCCAGTACTTC,CANSREIQETQYF
TRBJ2-1,NA,few,TRBV11-2,TGTGCCAGCGGAGCTTCTTTACAGGGCGGGAGTATGAATGAGCAGTTCTTC,CASGASLQGGSMNEQFF
TRBJ2-2,NA,few,TRBV25-1,TGTGCCAGCAGTGAGGTGGAGGCGGGCACCGGGGAGCTGTTTTTT,CASSEVEAGTGELFF
TRBJ1-2,TRBD1,NA,TRBV7-2,TGTGCCAGCAGCTTAGGGGGACAGGCCGTTGGCTACACCTTC,CASSLGGQAVGYTF
TRBJ2-3,TRBD2,NA,TRBV29-1,TGCAGCGTTCAAGGACTAGCCCCCACAGATACGCAGTATTTT,CSVQGLAPTDTQYF
TRBJ1-2,NA,NA,TRBV18,TGTGCCAGCTCACCGGCAGAGAGGAACTACACCTTC,CASSPAERNYTF
TRBJ2-2,TRBD1,NA,TRBV11-3,TGTGCCAGCAGCTCGCCCGGGACACAGGGGGCGAACACCGGGGAGCTGTTTTTT,CASSSPGTQGANTGELFF
TRBJ1-5,NA,NA,TRBV10-3,TGTGCCATCAGTGAGTCGAGAGGGAGCAATCAGCCCCAGCATTTT,CAISESRGSNQPQHF
TRBJ1-2,TRBD1,NA,TRBV7-9,TGTGCCAGCAGCTCCTCGCTCGCAGGGGGAGGCTACACCTTC,CASSSSLAGGGYTF
TRBJ2-5,TRBD2,NA,TRBV7-9,TGTTCCAGCAGCGCTAGATCGGGACTAGCGGAAGAGACCCAGTACTTC,CSSSARSGLAEETQYF
TRBJ2-2,TRBD1,NA,TRBV7-7,TGTGCTAGCAGCTCACCAGGGGGAACCGGGGAGCTGTTTTTT,CASSSPGGTGELFF
TRBJ1-1,NA,NA,TRBV29-1,TGCACTTATAGCAGGGTGGAAGCTTTCTTT,CTYSRVEAFF
TRBJ2-1,NA,NA,TRBV27,TGTGCCAGCGCCCCTGGTGAGCGGAGCTCCTACAATGAGCAGTTCTTC,CASAPGERSSYNEQFF
TRBJ2-5,TRBD2,once,TRBV9,TGTGCCAGCAGCGTAGCCAGCGGGGGGGCAGCGGAGACCCAGTACTTC,CASSVASGGAAETQYF